These 17 T cell receptor beta chains originate from one sample sequenced in a study of vaccination and CD4 T cells after COVID-19. Noted treatment: roughly 11-day PBMC culture with coronavirus spike peptide pools or control peptides (ViraFEST assay). An Oncomine TCR Beta short-read assay was used to sequence the DNA from cultured CD4+ T cells. TCRdb itself ran the PCR reads through MiXCR, one entry per CDR3 protein. This table has 20,000 to 25,000 distinct CDR3 sequences, 43% appearing once. These receptors are not linked to any known antigen. The material sequenced was CD4+ T cells from blood, cultured in vitro. The receptors come from a human donor who had recovered from COVID-19.

The rearrangement uses TRBV5-1 and TRBJ1-1, with 8 bases lining up with TRBD1. The CDR3 extends over 14 amino acids. The junction had 2 bases not matched to a gene; V was cut back by 3 bases and J by 1 base. Germline V gene lookup returns CDR1 SGHRS and CDR2 YFSETQ. Written as DNA, the CDR3 is TGCGCCAGCAGCTACGGGACAGGGAACACTGAAGCTTTCTTT. Translating it yields CASSYGTGNTEAFF.

This chain uses TRBV7-6 with TRBJ2-6; D tentatively fits TRBD1 or TRBD2 (5 bases each). The germline V gene encodes CDR1 SGHVS and CDR2 FNYEAQ. The CDR3 is 18 residues long. V was shortened by 3 bases and J by 3 bases, with 18 bases between the two germline ends. The CDR3 loop is CASSLGQGRSLGANVLTF. The CDR3 DNA is TGTGCCAGCAGCTTGGGCCAGGGACGATCGCTTGGGGCCAACGTCCTGACTTTC.

This clonotype was seen a single time. The rearrangement uses TRBV6-5 and TRBJ1-6; a weak D match, TRBD1 (5 bases). V lost 2 bases, J lost 5 bases, and 10 bases lay in between. CDR3 size: 15 residues. Germline V gene sequence: CDR1 MNHEY, CDR2 SVGAGI. The CDR3 is CASSYGTRDNSPLHF. As DNA, the CDR3 is TGTGCCAGCAGTTACGGGACGCGAGATAATTCACCCCTCCACTTT.

This clonotype has only a few counts. The chain uses TRBV7-9 and TRBJ2-5; 8 bases line up with TRBD1. V lost 1 base and J lost 5; bases outside the gene matches: 9. The length of the CDR3 is 16 residues. Germline values: CDR1 SEHNR, CDR2 FQNEAQ (reference sequence). For the CDR3, the DNA is TGTGCCAGCAGCTTAGTCGCTGGGACAGGCAGGGAGACCCAGTACTTC. Translating gives CASSLVAGTGRETQYF. Complete variable domain (other parts from reference TRBV7-9 and TRBJ2-5): DTGVSQNPRHKITKRGQNVTFRCDPISEHNRLYWYRQTLGQGPEFLTYFQNEAQLEKSRLLSDRFSAERPKGSFSTLEIQRTEQGDSAMYLCASSLVAGTGRETQYFGPGTRLLVL.

This clonotype was counted between two and nine times. The V gene is TRBV6-5, the J gene TRBJ1-2; D is possibly TRBD1 (6 bases). Germline values: CDR1 MNHEY, CDR2 SVGAGI. V lost 0 bases and J 8 bases, leaving 13 bases between the germline ends. The CDR3 consists of 14 residues. Here the CDR3 reads CASSYSQGPYGYTF. In DNA, the CDR3 is TGTGCCAGCAGTTACTCACAGGGTCCCTACGGCTACACCTTC.

The CDR3 nucleotides are TGTGCCAGCAGTAGACTACAGGGGGCACCCCTCCACTTT. Translated, it gives CASSRLQGAPLHF. This chain connects TRBV28 to TRBJ1-6, with 8 bases fitting TRBD1. Germline CDR1 MDHEN, CDR2 SYDVKM. Losses at the gene ends were 5 bases for V and 11 bases for J; bases not matched to a gene: 5. The CDR3 runs to 13 residues. The whole variable domain, remainder taken from reference TRBV28 and TRBJ1-6, is DVKVTQSSRYLVKRTGEKVFLECVQDMDHENMFWYRQDPGLGLRLIYFSYDVKMKEKGDIPEGYSVSREKKERFSLILESASTNQTSMYLCASSRLQGAPLHFGNGTRLTVT.

The chain combines TRBV6-1 with TRBJ1-1, with no clear D. Trimming removed 8 bases at V and 2 bases at J, with 15 bases between. The CDR3 consists of 14 residues. CDR1 MNHNS and CDR2 SASEGT come from the germline V gene. CDR3 sequence: CASSSSQENTEAFF. The CDR3 DNA sequence: TGTGCCAGCTCCTCGAGTCAGGAAAACACTGAAGCTTTCTTT.

V is TRBV10-3 and J is TRBJ1-3; D is unresolved. The V and J ends lost 3 bases and 0 bases respectively, with 6 bases between them. Germline assignment: CDR1 ENHRY and CDR2 SYGVKD. This CDR3 is built from 14 residues. The CDR3 loop reads CAISDGSSGNTIYF. In DNA, the CDR3 is TGTGCCATCAGTGACGGATCCTCTGGAAACACCATATATTTT.

This clonotype is a singleton in its sample. The rearrangement joins TRBV11-2 to TRBJ2-2; D is uncertain. Germline V gives CDR1 SGHAT, CDR2 FQNNGV. The V and J ends lost 3 bases and 0 bases respectively, with 8 bases between them. The CDR3 totals 15 residues. Here the CDR3 DNA reads TGTGCCAGCAGCTTTCAGCACACGAACACCGGGGAGCTGTTTTTT. Amino acid sequence: CASSFQHTNTGELFF.

The chain employs TRBV3-1 and TRBJ2-3, with TRBD1 identical over 7 bases. V trimming: 0 bases; J trimming: 6 bases; junction bases outside the gene matches: 9. The CDR3 is 16 residues long. Germline CDR1 and CDR2: LGHDT and YNNKEL (reference sequence). This CDR3 is CASSQDLNRGRDTQYF. The CDR3 DNA reads TGTGCCAGCAGCCAAGATTTGAACAGGGGAAGGGATACGCAGTATTTT.

The chain has TRBV15 and TRBJ1-2, with 8 positions matching TRBD1. The germline V gene has CDR1 LNHNV and CDR2 YYDKDF (reference sequence). The length of the CDR3 is 12 residues. V was clipped by 8 bases and J by 10 bases; unmatched bases: 9. The CDR3 loop reads CATRRTGRYYTF. Here the CDR3 DNA reads TGTGCCACCCGGAGGACAGGGAGGTACTACACCTTC.

V usage is TRBV7-9 and J usage is TRBJ2-3, with 14 positions matching TRBD2. Germline lookup yields CDR1 SEHNR and CDR2 FQNEAQ (reference sequence). With V trimmed by 5 bases and J by 0 bases, 10 bases remained unmatched. The CDR3 runs 19 residues. The CDR3 region is CASSPGTSGGFLSTDTQYF. In DNA, the CDR3 is TGTGCCAGCAGCCCAGGGACTAGCGGGGGTTTCCTTAGCACAGATACGCAGTATTTT.

V and J are TRBV20-1 and TRBJ2-5, with D perhaps TRBD1 (5 bases). From germline, CDR1 is DFQATT and CDR2 SNEGSKA (reference sequence). The CDR3 is 13 residues long. V was cut by 5 bases and J by 1 base, with 11 bases left in between. The CDR3 DNA reads TGCAGTGCTCTTCCGACAGCCCAAGAGACCCAGTACTTC. This encodes CSALPTAQETQYF.

This clonotype has a handful of counts. The CDR3 DNA is TGTGCCAGCAGGCGGACTAGCGGGGGGGCCCACGAGCAGTACTTC. Translation gives CASRRTSGGAHEQYF. V gene TRBV6-1 combines with J gene TRBJ2-7; 15 bases fit TRBD2. V lost 6 bases, J lost 5 bases, and 5 bases stayed unmatched. The CDR3 is 15 amino acids. Germline V gives CDR1 MNHNS, CDR2 SASEGT.

The chain links TRBV6-2 or TRBV6-3 to TRBJ1-1; no clear D gene. With 4 bases removed from V and 3 bases from J, the gap between germline ends came to 3 bases. This CDR3 has 11 residues. Germline V gene lookup returns CDR1 MNHEY and CDR2 SVGEGT. The CDR3 DNA sequence: TGTGCCAGCAGTTTCGACACTGAAGCTTTCTTT. Residues: CASSFDTEAFF.

This clonotype was seen a few times. The chain employs TRBV6-1 and TRBJ1-5; D remains ambiguous. Germline V CDR1 and CDR2: MNHNS, SASEGT. The CDR3 contains 13 residues. Trimming cost V 5 bases and J 6 bases, with 11 bases left between them. The CDR3 DNA sequence: TGTGCCAGCAGTCTCGAAAGGGTTCAGCCCCAGCATTTT. Protein sequence: CASSLERVQPQHF.

The chain has TRBV28 and TRBJ2-7, with 8 positions matching TRBD1. With 7 bases clipped from V and 4 bases from J, the junction kept 9 bases outside the gene matches. This CDR3 contains 14 residues. The V gene's germline CDR1 is MDHEN and CDR2 SYDVKM. The CDR3 region is CASMRETGAYEQYF. Here the CDR3 DNA reads TGTGCCAGCATGAGAGAGACAGGGGCTTACGAGCAGTACTTC.